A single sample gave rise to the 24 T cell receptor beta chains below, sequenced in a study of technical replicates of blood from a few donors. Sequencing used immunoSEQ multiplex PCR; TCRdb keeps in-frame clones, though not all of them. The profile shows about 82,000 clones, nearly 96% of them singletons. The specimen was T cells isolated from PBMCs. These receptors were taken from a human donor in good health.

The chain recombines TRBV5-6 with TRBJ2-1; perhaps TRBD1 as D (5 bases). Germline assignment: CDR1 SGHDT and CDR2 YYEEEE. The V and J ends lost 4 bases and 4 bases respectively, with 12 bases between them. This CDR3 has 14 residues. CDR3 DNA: TGTGCCAGCAGCCACGTCGACAGTTACAATGAGCAGTTCTTC. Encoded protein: CASSHVDSYNEQFF.

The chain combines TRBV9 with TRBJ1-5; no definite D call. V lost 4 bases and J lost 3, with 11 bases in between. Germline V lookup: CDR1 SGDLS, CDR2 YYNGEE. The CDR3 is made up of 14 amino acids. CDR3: CASSPRLTNQPQHF. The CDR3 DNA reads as TGTGCCAGCAGCCCCAGGCTCACCAATCAGCCCCAGCATTTT. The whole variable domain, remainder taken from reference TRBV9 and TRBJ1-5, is DSGVTQTPKHLITATGQRVTLRCSPRSGDLSVYWYQQSLDQGLQFLIQYYNGEERAKGNILERFSAQQFPDLHSELNLSSLELGDSALYFCASSPRLTNQPQHFGDGTRLSIL.

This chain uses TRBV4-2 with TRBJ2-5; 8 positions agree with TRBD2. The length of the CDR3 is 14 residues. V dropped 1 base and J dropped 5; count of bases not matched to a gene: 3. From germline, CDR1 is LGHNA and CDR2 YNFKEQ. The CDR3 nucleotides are TGTGCCAGCAGCCAAGGCGGGAGGACGGAGACCCAGTACTTC. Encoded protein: CASSQGGRTETQYF.

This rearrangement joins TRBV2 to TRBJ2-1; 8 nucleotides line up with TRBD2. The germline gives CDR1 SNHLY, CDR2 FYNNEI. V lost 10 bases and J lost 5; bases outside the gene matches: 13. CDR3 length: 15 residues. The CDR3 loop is CAITGREGVNNEQFF. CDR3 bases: TGTGCCATTACCGGGAGGGAGGGAGTAAACAATGAGCAGTTCTTC.

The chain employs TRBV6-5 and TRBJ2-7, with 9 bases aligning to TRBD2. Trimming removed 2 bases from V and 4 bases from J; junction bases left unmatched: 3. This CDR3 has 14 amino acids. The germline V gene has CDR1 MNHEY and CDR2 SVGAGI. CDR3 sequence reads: CASSYGREGYEQYF. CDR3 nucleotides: TGTGCCAGCAGTTACGGGCGGGAGGGATACGAGCAGTACTTC.

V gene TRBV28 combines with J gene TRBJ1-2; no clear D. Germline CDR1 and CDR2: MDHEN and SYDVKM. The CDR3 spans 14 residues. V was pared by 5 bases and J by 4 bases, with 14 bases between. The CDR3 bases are TGTGCCAGCAGTCCCCCCGGAGGGATCTATGGCTACACCTTC. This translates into CASSPPGGIYGYTF.

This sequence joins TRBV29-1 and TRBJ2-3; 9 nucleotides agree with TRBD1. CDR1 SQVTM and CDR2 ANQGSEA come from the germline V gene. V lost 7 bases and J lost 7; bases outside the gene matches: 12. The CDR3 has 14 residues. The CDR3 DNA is TGCAGCGCTACTAGGGACAGGGATATGAATACGCAGTATTTT. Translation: CSATRDRDMNTQYF.

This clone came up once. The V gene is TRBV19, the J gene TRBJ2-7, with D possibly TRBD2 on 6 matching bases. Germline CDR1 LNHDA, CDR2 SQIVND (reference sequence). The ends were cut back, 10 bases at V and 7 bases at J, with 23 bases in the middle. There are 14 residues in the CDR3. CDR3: CATRQGRSGGEQYF. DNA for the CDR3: TGTGCCACCCGTCAGGGAAGAAGTGGAGGGGAGCAGTACTTC.

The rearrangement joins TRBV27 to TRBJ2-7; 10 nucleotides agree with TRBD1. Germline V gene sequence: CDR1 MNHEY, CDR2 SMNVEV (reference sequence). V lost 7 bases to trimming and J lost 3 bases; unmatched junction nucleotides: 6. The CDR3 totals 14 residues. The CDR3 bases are TGTGCCAGCAAGCCGGACAGGGGGAACTACGAGCAGTACTTC. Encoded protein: CASKPDRGNYEQYF.

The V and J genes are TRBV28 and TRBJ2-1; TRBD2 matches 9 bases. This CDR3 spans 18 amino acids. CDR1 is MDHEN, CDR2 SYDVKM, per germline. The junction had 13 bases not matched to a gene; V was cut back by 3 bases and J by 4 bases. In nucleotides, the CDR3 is TGTGCCAGCAGTTTGGGGGGGCGGGAGGGCCGAGGTTACAATGAGCAGTTCTTC. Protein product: CASSLGGREGRGYNEQFF.

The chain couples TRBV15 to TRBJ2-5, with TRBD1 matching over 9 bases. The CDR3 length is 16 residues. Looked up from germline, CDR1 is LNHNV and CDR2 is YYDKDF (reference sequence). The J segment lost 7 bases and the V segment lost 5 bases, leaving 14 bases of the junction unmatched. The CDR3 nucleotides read TGTGCCACCAGCCATTATACTATGGGACAGGGAGGGACCCAGTACTTC. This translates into CATSHYTMGQGGTQYF.

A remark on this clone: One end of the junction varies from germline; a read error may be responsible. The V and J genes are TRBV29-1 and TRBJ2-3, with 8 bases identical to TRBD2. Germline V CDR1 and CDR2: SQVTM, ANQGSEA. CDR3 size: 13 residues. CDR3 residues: CSVEAGATDTQYF. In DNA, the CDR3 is TGCAGCGTGGAAGCGGGAGCCACAGATACGCAGTATTTT.

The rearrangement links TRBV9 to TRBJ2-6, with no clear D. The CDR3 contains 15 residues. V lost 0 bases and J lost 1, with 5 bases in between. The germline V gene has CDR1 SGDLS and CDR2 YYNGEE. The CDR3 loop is CASSVVASGANVLTF. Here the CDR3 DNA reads TGTGCCAGCAGCGTAGTAGCTTCTGGGGCCAACGTCCTGACTTTC.

The CDR3 DNA sequence: TGTGCCAGCAGTGAAGTTATACGCGTGGACTATGGCTACACCTTC. It yields the protein CASSEVIRVDYGYTF. The chain combines TRBV2 with TRBJ1-2; D ambiguous. This CDR3 is 15 amino acids long. V lost 1 base and J lost 3, with 12 bases in between. Germline-derived CDR1 and CDR2 are SNHLY and FYNNEI.

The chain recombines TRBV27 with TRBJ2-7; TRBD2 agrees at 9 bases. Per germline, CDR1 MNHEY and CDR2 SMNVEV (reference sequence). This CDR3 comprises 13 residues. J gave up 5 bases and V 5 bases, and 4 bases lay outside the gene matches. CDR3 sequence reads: CASSPGTSHEQYF. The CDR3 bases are TGTGCCAGCAGTCCGGGGACTAGCCACGAGCAGTACTTC.

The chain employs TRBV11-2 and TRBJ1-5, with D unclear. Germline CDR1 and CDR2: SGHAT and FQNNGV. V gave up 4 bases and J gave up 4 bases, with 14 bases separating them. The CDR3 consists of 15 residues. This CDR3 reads CASSSSSGLNQPQHF. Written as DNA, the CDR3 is TGTGCCAGCAGCTCCTCTTCAGGACTAAATCAGCCCCAGCATTTT.

The CDR3 DNA reads as TGTGCCAGCAGCTTAGATCACCTAGCGGGCCTCACAGATACGCAGTATTTT. Amino acids: CASSLDHLAGLTDTQYF. This chain links TRBV11-2 with TRBJ2-3; 8 nucleotides match TRBD2. The junction had 7 bases not matched to a gene; V was cut back by 0 bases and J by 2 bases. This CDR3 region has 17 residues. The germline CDR1 and CDR2 sequences are SGHAT and FQNNGV.

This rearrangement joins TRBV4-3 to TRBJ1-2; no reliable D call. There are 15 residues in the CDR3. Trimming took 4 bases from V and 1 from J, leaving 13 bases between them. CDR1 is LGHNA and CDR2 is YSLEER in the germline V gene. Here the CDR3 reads CASSPHWEDNYGYTF. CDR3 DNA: TGCGCCAGCAGCCCCCACTGGGAGGATAACTATGGCTACACCTTC.

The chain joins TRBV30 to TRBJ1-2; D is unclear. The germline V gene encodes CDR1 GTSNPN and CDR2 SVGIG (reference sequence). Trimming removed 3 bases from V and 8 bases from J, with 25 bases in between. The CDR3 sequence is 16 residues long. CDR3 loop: CAWRAPGSGVGGGYTF. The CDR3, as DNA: TGTGCCTGGAGGGCCCCTGGGTCTGGGGTAGGAGGCGGCTACACCTTC.

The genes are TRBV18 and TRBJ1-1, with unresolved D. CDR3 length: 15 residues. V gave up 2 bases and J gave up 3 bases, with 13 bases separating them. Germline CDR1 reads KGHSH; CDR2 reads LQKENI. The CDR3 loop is CASSPMVGSDTEAFF. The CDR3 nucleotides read TGTGCCAGCTCACCAATGGTCGGTTCGGACACTGAAGCTTTCTTT.

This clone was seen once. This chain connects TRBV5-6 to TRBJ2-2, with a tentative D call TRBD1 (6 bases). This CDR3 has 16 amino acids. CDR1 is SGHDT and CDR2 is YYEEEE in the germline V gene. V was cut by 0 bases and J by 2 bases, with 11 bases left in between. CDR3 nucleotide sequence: TGTGCCAGCAGCTTGGGGAGACAGGTTAACACCGGGGAGCTGTTTTTT. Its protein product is CASSLGRQVNTGELFF. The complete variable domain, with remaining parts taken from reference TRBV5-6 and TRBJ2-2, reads DAGVTQSPTHLIKTRGQQVTLRCSPKSGHDTVSWYQQALGQGPQFIFQYYEEEERQRGNFPDRFSGHQFPNYSSELNVNALLLGDSALYLCASSLGRQVNTGELFFGEGSRLTVL.

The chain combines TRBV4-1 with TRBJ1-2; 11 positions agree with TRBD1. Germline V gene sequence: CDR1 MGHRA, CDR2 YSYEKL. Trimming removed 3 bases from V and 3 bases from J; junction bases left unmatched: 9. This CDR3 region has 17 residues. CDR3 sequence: CASSQGVRDRGDYGYTF. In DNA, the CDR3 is TGCGCCAGCAGCCAGGGAGTCCGGGACAGGGGGGACTATGGCTACACCTTC.

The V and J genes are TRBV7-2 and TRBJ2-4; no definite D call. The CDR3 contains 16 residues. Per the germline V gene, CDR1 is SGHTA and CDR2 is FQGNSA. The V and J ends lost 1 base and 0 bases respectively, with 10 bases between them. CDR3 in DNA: TGTGCCAGCAGCTTAGACGCTATATTAGCCAAAAACATTCAGTACTTC. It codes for CASSLDAILAKNIQYF.

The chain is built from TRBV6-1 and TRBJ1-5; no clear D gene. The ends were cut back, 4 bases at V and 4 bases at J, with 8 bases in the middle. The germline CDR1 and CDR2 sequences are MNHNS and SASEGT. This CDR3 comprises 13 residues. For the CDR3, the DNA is TGTGCCAGCAGTGGAAGCCCAAATCAGCCCCAGCATTTT. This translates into CASSGSPNQPQHF.